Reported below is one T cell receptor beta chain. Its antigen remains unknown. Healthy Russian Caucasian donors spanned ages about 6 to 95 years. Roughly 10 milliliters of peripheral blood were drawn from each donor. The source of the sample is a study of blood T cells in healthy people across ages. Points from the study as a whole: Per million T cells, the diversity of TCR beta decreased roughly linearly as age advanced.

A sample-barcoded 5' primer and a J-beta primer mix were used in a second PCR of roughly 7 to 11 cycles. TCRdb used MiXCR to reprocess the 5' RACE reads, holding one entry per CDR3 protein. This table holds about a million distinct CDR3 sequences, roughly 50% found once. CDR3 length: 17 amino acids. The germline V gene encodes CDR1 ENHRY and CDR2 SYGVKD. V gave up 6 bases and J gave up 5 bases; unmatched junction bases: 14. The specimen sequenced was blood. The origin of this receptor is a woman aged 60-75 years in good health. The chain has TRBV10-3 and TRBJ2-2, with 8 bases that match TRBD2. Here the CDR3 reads CAISAVLAGRGTGELFF. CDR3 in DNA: TGTGCCATCAGCGCGGTGTTGGCCGGGAGGGGAACCGGGGAGCTGTTTTTT.